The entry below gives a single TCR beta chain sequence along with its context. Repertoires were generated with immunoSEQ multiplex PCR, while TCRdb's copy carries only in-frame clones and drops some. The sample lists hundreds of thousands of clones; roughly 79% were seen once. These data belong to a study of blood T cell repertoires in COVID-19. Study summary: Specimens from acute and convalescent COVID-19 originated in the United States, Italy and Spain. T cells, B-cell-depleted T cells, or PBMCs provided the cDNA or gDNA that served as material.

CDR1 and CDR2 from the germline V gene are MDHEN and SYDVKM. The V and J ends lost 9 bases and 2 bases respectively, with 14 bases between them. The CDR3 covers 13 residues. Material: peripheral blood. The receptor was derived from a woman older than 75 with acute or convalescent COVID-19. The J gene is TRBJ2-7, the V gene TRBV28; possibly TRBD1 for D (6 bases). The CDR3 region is CASQTGSTYEQYF. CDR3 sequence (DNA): TGTGCCAGTCAAACAGGGAGTACCTACGAGCAGTACTTC.